One TCR beta chain is described in this entry. Its antigen is unknown. Per-base qualities were not stored, and no clone one base away is much larger. The sample's time point label is to be understood as: baseline, week 1 (first vaccination visit). The treatment or condition label of this sample denotes: pre-vaccination baseline after standard-of-care therapy. All donors had newly diagnosed IDH1-mutant astrocytomas of WHO grade 3 or 4 that showed loss of nuclear ATRX. The samples were drawn from NOA16, a multicentre, single-arm, open-label phase I trial in Germany that tested a mutant IDH1 peptide vaccine in humans for the first time. For immunogenicity testing, the blood drawn at visit V03 was used as the baseline sample. Genomic DNA for TCRB sequencing was isolated from EDTA blood with the DNeasy Blood and Tissue Kit. Trimming leaves V shorter by 5 bases and J shorter by 7 bases, with the junction holding 7 bases beyond the gene matches. CDR1 and CDR2 were assigned from the germline V gene (reference sequence) as LNHNV and YYDKDF. The CDR3 sequence holds 15 residues, the cysteine and phenylalanine included. The sequence is cut down to CDR3 DNA, 45 bases in frame from base 1.

Receptors were amplified or captured by the immunoSEQ multiplex PCR assay. Rearranged TCR beta chain sequences were amplified using the hsTCRB Kit according to the manufacturer's protocol. An Illumina MiSeq was used to sequence the TCRB libraries. In the paper's pipeline: Demultiplexing, trimming and gene mapping were performed with the kit vendor's proprietary platform. As stored in TCRdb, this immuneACCESS dataset retains in-frame rearrangements with V and J assigned. A fraction of the clones does not appear; measured against another copy, unresolved V genes explain less than half of the discrepancy, and the remainder lacks a known reason. V, J and clone size are taken as reported in that table, and D and trimming were inferred from the DNA itself. The sample records approximately 52,000 clones, about 80% of which are singletons. 1.5% to 2% of the sample is held by the ten biggest clonotypes. The entry originates in a study of a mutant IDH1 vaccine in newly diagnosed glioma (dated by TCRdb to the early 2020s). As for the study more broadly: Of the roughly 34 treated patients, around 62% were male and approximately 38% were female, and a mean age of approximately 40 years was recorded. Before enrollment, patients had received standard therapy of radiotherapy alone, temozolomide alone, or radiochemotherapy with temozolomide; most received the combination. Six visits were used for peripheral blood collection: V03 (baseline), V05, V07, V10, V12 and V13. Longitudinal TCRB deep sequencing was done for about two dozen treated patients, wherever samples were available for exploratory analyses. Broader findings and caveats from the paper: Selection of PBMC samples for TCRB deep sequencing was based on availability. Immune responses induced by the vaccine were seen in approximately 93% of patients across multiple MHC alleles. Changes in the top peripheral T cell clonotypes picked up by TCRB sequencing did not appear to be linked to pseudoprogression. The authors stated that sample limitations prevented analyses of patient blood samples from being reproduced.

The source is a middle-aged woman with glioma. The starting material was PBMCs, obtained from a glioma patient treated with radiotherapy, temozolomide or both. Here the chain combines TRBV15 and TRBJ1-6, and 8 junction bases match TRBD1. The encoded CDR3 is CATSVDRQGNSPLHF. The DNA is as follows: TGTGCCACCAGCGTCGATCGACAGGGGAATTCACCCCTCCACTTT.